This entry lists 6 T cell receptor beta chains sequenced from one sample in a study of molecular identifiers for immune sequencing clone quantification (dated by TCRdb to 2017 to 2018). Library method: PCR. Sequencing used a NextSeq 500. The raw public data were reprocessed by TCRdb itself: fastp quality trimming at Q25, MiXCR clonotype calling, in-frame beta chains only. Each CDR3 protein appears once, grouped with its most common genes and DNA. For this sample there are roughly 630,000 distinct CDR3 sequences; about 25% appear just once. The ten largest clones add up to about 0.81% of the sample. The source material was naive CD8+ T cells from blood, with Jurkat cell RNA spiked in. The cell subset or site label corresponds to: FACS-sorted CD8+CD4-CCR7+CD45RA+ naive T cells. These receptors came from a human donor in good health. Some libraries in this study had Jurkat cell RNA spiked in.

This clonotype has just a few counts. The gene calls are TRBV4-3 and TRBJ1-2; maybe TRBD1 (5 bases). Trimming removed 0 bases at V and 4 bases at J, with 12 bases between. Germline CDR1 LGHNA, CDR2 YSLEER. The CDR3 runs 15 residues. The CDR3 DNA is TGCGCCAGCAGCCAAGATATCGGGACGACCTATGGCTACACCTTC. Its translation is CASSQDIGTTYGYTF.

This clonotype has more than one count but fewer than ten. The chain combines TRBV18 with TRBJ2-3, with D unresolved. CDR3 length equals 14 residues. CDR1 is KGHSH, CDR2 LQKENI, per germline. The V gene lost 0 bases and the J gene lost 1 base, with 5 bases spanning the gap. CDR3 in amino acids: CASSPPLGTDTQYF. The CDR3, as DNA: TGTGCCAGCTCACCACCGCTGGGCACAGATACGCAGTATTTT.

The V and J genes are TRBV7-2 and TRBJ2-7; TRBD1 agrees at 7 bases. The CDR3 runs 14 residues. Germline V gene data show CDR1 as SGHTA and CDR2 as FQGNSA. Trimming took 5 bases from V and 6 from J; bases not matched to a gene: 10. Here the CDR3 DNA reads TGTGCCAGCAGCCTCGGACAGGCGACAAGCGAGCAGTACTTC. It codes for CASSLGQATSEQYF.

The V gene is TRBV6-2 or TRBV6-3, the J gene TRBJ2-1; 14 bases map to TRBD2. V shed 5 bases and J 1 base; nucleotides not matched to a gene: 4. The CDR3 is 17 amino acids. CDR1 and CDR2 from the germline V gene are MNHEY and SVGEGT. CDR3 sequence (DNA): TGTGCCAGCAGTAGGACTAGCGGGAGGTCGTCCTACAATGAGCAGTTCTTC. The encoded protein is CASSRTSGRSSYNEQFF.

As concerns this clonotype: Being one base from a much bigger clone, this may be a read error. The V call is TRBV13, the J call TRBJ1-4; no definite D call. CDR1 and CDR2 (germline): PRHDT, FYEKMQ (reference sequence). V dropped 3 bases and J dropped 0 bases, with 11 bases sitting between them. The CDR3 is 16 amino acids. This CDR3 is CASSFARASTNEKLFF. As DNA, the CDR3 is TGTGCCAGCAGCTTTGCTCGGGCCTCAACTAATGAAAAACTGTTTTTT. Variable domain in full (rest from reference TRBV13 and TRBJ1-4): AAGVIQSPRHLIKEKRETATLKCYPIPRHDTVYWYQQGPGQDPQFLISFYEKMQSDKGSIPDRFSAQQFSDYHSELNMSSLELGDSALYFCASSFARASTNEKLFFGSGTQLSVL.

In its sample, this clonotype was seen many times. This sequence joins TRBV2 and TRBJ1-1; D ambiguous. The CDR3 is 14 residues long. V dropped 3 bases and J dropped 1 base, with 9 bases sitting between them. Germline V CDR1 and CDR2: SNHLY, FYNNEI. Written as DNA, the CDR3 is TGTGCCAGCAGTGAGGGCGAAAAGAACACTGAAGCTTTCTTT. This codes for CASSEGEKNTEAFF.